This T cell receptor (beta chain) was retrieved from a study of T cell changes during pregnancy in multiple sclerosis. Assay used: immunoSEQ multiplex PCR; TCRdb lists only in-frame clones, some missing. The data show about 83,000 clones, with around 90% seen just once and 3.5% held by the top ten. The CDR3 totals 15 residues. Germline V CDR1 and CDR2: MNHEY, SVGAGI. Trimming left V 2 bases short and J 7 bases short, with 14 bases between. The TCR sequence derives from a female donor in good health, serving as a control in a pregnancy study. Some clones in this sample may be carry-over from other donors' samples. The chain joins TRBV6-5 to TRBJ1-4; D remains unclear. Sequenced material: PBMCs, taken in the first trimester of pregnancy. The CDR3 sequence: CASSYQLRRPEKLFF. DNA for the CDR3: TGTGCCAGCAGTTACCAACTCCGGCGGCCTGAAAAACTGTTTTTT.